The 18 T cell receptor beta chains presented below share a single source sample, sequenced in a study of cytomegalovirus exposure and HLA in healthy donors. Primers included in the PCR were 60 Vbeta and 13 Jbeta primers. Data came from immunoSEQ multiplex PCR; TCRdb stores just in-frame clones and leaves some out. The sample includes approximately 150,000 clones, 80% of them seen just once. Sequencing was carried out using PBMCs. All receptors derive from a woman aged 45-60 years in good health and CMV-seronegative.

This clone has a handful of counts. The chain couples TRBV4-3 to TRBJ1-4; possible D gene TRBD1, 6 bases. Between the trimmed V and J ends, which lost 0 bases and 8 bases, there was a span of 16 bases. This CDR3 has 16 residues. The germline V gene encodes CDR1 LGHNA and CDR2 YSLEER. CDR3 region: CASSQDLEGVGEKLFF. CDR3 sequence (DNA): TGCGCCAGCAGCCAAGATCTAGAGGGGGTCGGAGAAAAACTGTTTTTT.

The chain recombines TRBV5-6 with TRBJ1-1, with a weak D call TRBD1 (5 bases). The CDR3 covers 14 residues. Germline assignment: CDR1 SGHDT and CDR2 YYEEEE. Trimming cost V 7 bases and J 1 base, with 14 bases left between them. The CDR3 loop is CASLHRFTNTEAFF. The CDR3 region has the DNA TGTGCCAGCCTTCACAGGTTCACGAACACTGAAGCTTTCTTT.

The chain joins TRBV5-1 to TRBJ2-7, with a tentative D call TRBD2 (6 bases). The CDR3 contains 14 residues. Trimming removed 5 bases at V and 7 bases at J, with 19 bases between. Germline V gives CDR1 SGHRS, CDR2 YFSETQ. The CDR3 region has the DNA TGCGCCAGCAGATCGGGACTCAATATTTATGAGCAGTACTTC. This translates into CASRSGLNIYEQYF.

The chain combines TRBV30 with TRBJ1-1; the D gene is possibly TRBD1 (5 bases). This CDR3 is 14 amino acids long. V was cut by 5 bases and J by 5 bases, with 18 bases left in between. CDR1 is GTSNPN and CDR2 is SVGIG in the germline V gene (reference sequence). The CDR3 spells CAWGAVGLRTEAFF. CDR3 bases: TGTGCCTGGGGGGCTGTTGGTCTGCGGACTGAAGCTTTCTTT. The full variable domain, completed using reference TRBV30 and TRBJ1-1, is SQTIHQWPATLVQPVGSPLSLECTVEGTSNPNLYWYRQAAGRGLQLLFYSVGIGQISSEVPQNLSASRPQDRQFILSSKKLLLSDSGFYLCAWGAVGLRTEAFFGQGTRLTVV.

The chain uses TRBV2 and TRBJ2-3; TRBD2 matches 9 bases. The CDR3 runs 16 residues. The germline CDR1 and CDR2 sequences are SNHLY and FYNNEI. Trimming cost V 2 bases and J 5 bases; bases outside gene matches: 8. CDR3 region: CASSEMGLAGVDTQYF. Written as DNA, the CDR3 is TGTGCCAGCAGTGAAATGGGACTAGCAGGAGTAGATACGCAGTATTTT.

This clone was counted once. The chain is built from TRBV7-6 and TRBJ2-7, with TRBD1 matching over 7 bases. The CDR3 extends over 13 amino acids. Losses at the gene ends were 4 bases for V and 2 bases for J; bases not matched to a gene: 2. CDR1 is SGHVS, CDR2 FNYEAQ, per germline. The CDR3 region has the DNA TGTGCCAGCAGCTATGGACAGGCCTACGAGCAGTACTTC. Translation: CASSYGQAYEQYF. Filled out from reference TRBV7-6 and TRBJ2-7, the complete variable domain reads GAGVSQSPRYKVTKRGQDVALRCDPISGHVSLYWYRQALGQGPEFLTYFNYEAQQDKSGLPNDRFSAERPEGSISTLTIQRTEQRDSAMYRCASSYGQAYEQYFGPGTRLTVT.

CDR3 in amino acids: CASSLAGYSNQPQHF. DNA for the CDR3: TGTGCCAGCAGTTTAGCAGGTTATAGCAATCAGCCCCAGCATTTT. The chain uses TRBV28 and TRBJ1-5; no reliable D call. There are 15 residues in the CDR3. Germline values: CDR1 MDHEN, CDR2 SYDVKM. Trimming took off 2 bases at V and 0 bases at J, with 8 bases between the two ends.

This chain uses TRBV11-2 with TRBJ1-1; D call uncertain. This CDR3 contains 13 residues. Germline lookup yields CDR1 SGHAT and CDR2 FQNNGV. V lost 4 bases and J 0 bases, leaving 6 bases between the germline ends. The CDR3 nucleotides are TGTGCCAGCAGCTCCTCTTTGAACACTGAAGCTTTCTTT. Translated, it gives CASSSSLNTEAFF.

J is TRBJ2-1 and V is TRBV2, with 10 bases lining up with TRBD2. The CDR3 consists of 14 residues. V was pared by 4 bases and J by 8 bases, with 5 bases of the junction left unmatched. CDR1 and CDR2 (germline): SNHLY, FYNNEI. The CDR3 DNA sequence: TGTGCCAGCAGTGGACTAGCGGGCACCCATGAGCAGTTCTTC. This gives the protein CASSGLAGTHEQFF.

The V gene is TRBV5-1, the J gene TRBJ2-7; tentatively, D is TRBD1 (8 bases). This CDR3 spans 15 amino acids. The V gene lost 2 bases and the J gene lost 6 bases, with 18 bases spanning the gap. Looked up from germline, CDR1 is SGHRS and CDR2 is YFSETQ. For the CDR3, the DNA is TGCGCCAGCAGCTTAGCAGGGGGCGCGGGAGCCGAGCAGTACTTC. Translation gives CASSLAGGAGAEQYF.

This clone was recorded only once. The chain recombines TRBV5-1 with TRBJ1-4; 8 bases match TRBD1. Trimming removed 3 bases from V and 0 bases from J; junction bases left unmatched: 4. Germline CDR1 SGHRS, CDR2 YFSETQ. The CDR3 contains 16 residues. CDR3 DNA: TGCGCCAGCAGCTCCCAGACAGGGGCAACTAATGAAAAACTGTTTTTT. Its protein product is CASSSQTGATNEKLFF.

The J gene is TRBJ1-6, the V gene TRBV5-6; 7 nucleotides align to TRBD1. The germline CDR1 and CDR2 sequences are SGHDT and YYEEEE. Trimming cost V 4 bases and J 6 bases; bases outside gene matches: 10. CDR3 size: 16 residues. For the CDR3, the DNA is TGTGCCAGCAGCCCTACGACAGGGCGTAGTAATTCACCCCTCCACTTT. This gives the protein CASSPTTGRSNSPLHF. The entire variable domain, with the rest obtained from reference TRBV5-6 and TRBJ1-6, is as follows: DAGVTQSPTHLIKTRGQQVTLRCSPKSGHDTVSWYQQALGQGPQFIFQYYEEEERQRGNFPDRFSGHQFPNYSSELNVNALLLGDSALYLCASSPTTGRSNSPLHFGNGTRLTVT.

V is TRBV10-2 and J is TRBJ1-4; perhaps TRBD1 as D (6 bases). The ends were cut back, 7 bases at V and 0 bases at J, with 18 bases in the middle. The CDR3 runs 17 residues. CDR1 is WSHSY and CDR2 is SAAADI in the germline V gene. The CDR3 reads CASTHRWGLATNEKLFF. As DNA, the CDR3 is TGCGCCAGCACTCACCGGTGGGGGCTTGCAACTAATGAAAAACTGTTTTTT.

The V call is TRBV7-9, the J call TRBJ2-5; no clear D. Germline CDR1 reads SEHNR; CDR2 reads FQNEAQ (reference sequence). The germline V and J ends were trimmed by 5 bases and 4 bases, with 17 bases remaining between them. This CDR3 is built from 15 residues. The chain's CDR3 is CASSPIWPRGETQYF. The CDR3 DNA reads as TGTGCCAGCAGCCCGATATGGCCCCGAGGAGAGACCCAGTACTTC. The full variable domain, its missing parts supplied by reference TRBV7-9 and TRBJ2-5, is DTGVSQNPRHKITKRGQNVTFRCDPISEHNRLYWYRQTLGQGPEFLTYFQNEAQLEKSRLLSDRFSAERPKGSFSTLEIQRTEQGDSAMYLCASSPIWPRGETQYFGPGTRLLVL.

About this clone itself: This CDR3 is also generated by other DNA sequences in the sample. This chain uses TRBV7-3 with TRBJ2-7; D call uncertain. Germline V gene sequence: CDR1 SGHTA, CDR2 FQGTGA. With 0 bases removed from V and 6 bases from J, the gap between germline ends came to 9 bases. The CDR3 is made up of 13 amino acids. The DNA of the CDR3 is TGTGCCAGCAGCTTAACGTTTGCCGGCGAGCAGTACTTC. It translates to CASSLTFAGEQYF.

Points on this clone: Other DNA sequences in the same sample also yield this CDR3. The CDR3 reads CASSVPGTGGTDTQYF. CDR3 sequence (DNA): TGTGCCAGCAGCGTTCCCGGGACAGGGGGGACAGATACGCAGTATTTT. The chain combines TRBV2 with TRBJ2-3, with TRBD1 matching 11 bases. The CDR3 runs 16 residues. V was clipped by 6 bases and J by 3 bases; unmatched bases: 8. Germline-derived CDR1 and CDR2 are SNHLY and FYNNEI.

Only one count was recorded for this clone. V and J are TRBV7-8 and TRBJ1-2; D perhaps matches TRBD1 (5 bases). The V end lost 5 bases, the J end lost 3 bases, and 10 bases lay between the germline ends. Germline loops: CDR1 SGHVS, CDR2 FQNEAQ. The CDR3 is 13 amino acids. The CDR3 loop reads CASSQDKDYGYTF. The CDR3 DNA reads as TGTGCCAGCAGCCAGGACAAAGACTATGGCTACACCTTC.

The chain uses TRBV4-2 and TRBJ1-1, with 8 bases aligning to TRBD1. V trimming: 2 bases; J trimming: 3 bases; junction bases outside the gene matches: 2. The length of the CDR3 is 14 residues. The V gene's germline CDR1 is LGHNA and CDR2 YNFKEQ. The CDR3 reads CASSQSDRDTEAFF. The CDR3 nucleotides are TGTGCCAGCAGCCAATCGGACAGGGACACTGAAGCTTTCTTT.